This TCR beta chain was captured by sequencing in a study of OX40 agonist ivuxolimab in advanced cancers. Study background: Partial responses were seen in three patients, one with hepatocellular carcinoma and two with cutaneous melanoma. Study findings and constraints: Among the lowest peripheral clonal expansion occurred in 0.1-3.0 mg/kg partial responders. No antigen was identified for the clonally expanded peripheral T cells.

The V segment lost 0 bases and the J segment 7 bases; nucleotides outside the gene matches: 7. The germline CDR1 and CDR2 sequences are SGHRS and YFSETQ. This CDR3 region has 16 residues. Sequencing was performed with immunoSEQ multiplex PCR; in TCRdb, only in-frame clones are kept and a portion is missing. This table has roughly 77,000 clones, approximately 89% appearing once. With regard to this clone: What it recognizes is unknown.

The starting material was CD4+ or CD8+ T cells sorted from blood, obtained in a trial of the OX40 agonist ivuxolimab. This rearrangement joins TRBV5-1 to TRBJ2-1; 10 nucleotides agree with TRBD1. This clonotype was obtained from an adult with an advanced solid tumor such as melanoma, head and neck, liver or kidney cancer. CDR3 sequence: CASSLGGGQGQNEQFF. The CDR3 DNA is TGCGCCAGCAGCTTGGGTGGGGGACAGGGGCAAAATGAGCAGTTCTTC.